This TCR beta chain emerged from a study of breast tumors, draining lymph nodes, adjacent tissues. The study, taken as a whole, reports: Tumor and nontumor repertoires were significantly more similar in luminal-like than in basal-like breast cancer. The data were judged consistent with most tumor T cells coming from lymph node and expanding in tumor. Tumor repertoires ranked between lymph nodes and nontumor tissue in diversity, with V and J gene preferences.

This clonotype was recorded many times. Its antigen is not identified. One entry per CDR3 protein results from TCRdb running MiXCR on the multiplex PCR reads. The data hold about 120,000 distinct CDR3 sequences, with 20% observed a single time. V lost 6 bases and J 2 bases, leaving 8 bases between the germline ends. There are 11 residues in the CDR3. Germline V gene sequence: CDR1 SQVTM, CDR2 ANQGSEA. The lymph nodes were axillary draining lymph nodes from breast cancer patients. Sequencing used axillary lymph node tissue. The chain is built from TRBV29-1 and TRBJ2-7; unclear D gene. This TCR came from a female donor with breast cancer. Some clones in this sample may be carry-over from other donors' samples. The CDR3, as DNA: TGCAGCGTCCAAGGGACCTACGAGCAGTACTTC. It translates to CSVQGTYEQYF.